One and the same sample provided the 21 T cell receptor beta chains below, sequenced in a study of blood T cell repertoires in COVID-19. Clones were read by immunoSEQ multiplex PCR, and TCRdb kept only the in-frame ones, dropping some. The table includes around 160,000 clones, around 87% detected once. Material: PBMCs or T cells enriched from blood (not recorded which). These receptors were collected from a woman in her thirties or forties who had been exposed to COVID-19.

Concerning this clone itself: The junction departs from germline at one end; a sequencing error may be responsible. The J gene is TRBJ1-1, the V gene TRBV7-3; D unresolved. CDR1 is SGHTA, CDR2 FQGTGA, per germline. The CDR3 consists of 13 residues. The CDR3 is CASSITKNTEAFF. CDR3 in DNA: TGTGCCAGCAGCATAACTAAGAACACTGAAGCTTTCTTT.

The chain recombines TRBV7-9 with TRBJ2-5, with D possibly TRBD1 on 5 matching bases. V lost 5 bases and J lost 2, with 12 bases in between. The CDR3 has 14 amino acids. Germline-derived CDR1 and CDR2 are SEHNR and FQNEAQ (reference sequence). The CDR3 here is CASSPGHIQETQYF. The CDR3 bases are TGTGCCAGCAGCCCCGGACACATACAAGAGACCCAGTACTTC.

A single count supports this clone. The V call is TRBV18, the J call TRBJ1-2; 7 bases fit TRBD1. The CDR3 spans 13 residues. After removal of 4 bases from V and 8 bases from J, the junction contained 7 bases not matched to a gene. Germline CDR1 is KGHSH and CDR2 is LQKENI. CDR3 sequence (DNA): TGTGCCAGCTCACAAAACCCGGACAGGGGCTACACCTTC. Encoded protein: CASSQNPDRGYTF.

The V and J genes are TRBV5-4 and TRBJ2-1; 9 nucleotides match TRBD2. The CDR3 length is 15 residues. Germline lookup yields CDR1 SGHNT and CDR2 YYREEE (reference sequence). V was pared by 4 bases and J by 9 bases, with 11 bases of the junction left unmatched. The CDR3 loop is CASSKGASGKGEQFF. The CDR3 DNA sequence: TGTGCCAGCAGCAAGGGGGCTAGCGGGAAGGGTGAGCAGTTCTTC.

This clone was observed many times. This chain joins TRBV9 and TRBJ2-7; TRBD2 might be the D (6 bases). CDR3 length equals 15 residues. CDR1 is SGDLS and CDR2 is YYNGEE in the germline V gene. V gave up 0 bases and J gave up 3 bases, with 13 bases separating them. CDR3 in amino acids: CASSVDGGVFYEQYF. Here the CDR3 DNA reads TGTGCCAGCAGCGTAGATGGAGGGGTGTTCTACGAGCAGTACTTC.

The chain combines TRBV9 with TRBJ2-5; TRBD2 agrees at 7 bases. The CDR3 loop spans 14 amino acids. With 5 bases clipped from V and 9 bases from J, the junction kept 13 bases outside the gene matches. Germline lookup yields CDR1 SGDLS and CDR2 YYNGEE. The CDR3 DNA reads as TGTGCCAGCAGTTCTACCGGGACTATAAGGGCCCAGTACTTC. The encoded protein is CASSSTGTIRAQYF. The full variable domain, its missing parts supplied by reference TRBV9 and TRBJ2-5, is DSGVTQTPKHLITATGQRVTLRCSPRSGDLSVYWYQQSLDQGLQFLIQYYNGEERAKGNILERFSAQQFPDLHSELNLSSLELGDSALYFCASSSTGTIRAQYFGPGTRLLVL.

V is TRBV5-6 and J is TRBJ2-3; TRBD2 matches 16 bases. Germline V gene sequence: CDR1 SGHDT, CDR2 YYEEEE. Trimming cost V 4 bases and J 4 bases; bases outside gene matches: 3. The CDR3 runs 16 residues. CDR3 sequence reads: CASSPGLAGGSDTQYF. The CDR3 DNA reads as TGTGCCAGCAGCCCGGGACTAGCGGGGGGGTCAGATACGCAGTATTTT. Filled out from reference TRBV5-6 and TRBJ2-3, the complete variable domain reads DAGVTQSPTHLIKTRGQQVTLRCSPKSGHDTVSWYQQALGQGPQFIFQYYEEEERQRGNFPDRFSGHQFPNYSSELNVNALLLGDSALYLCASSPGLAGGSDTQYFGPGTRLTVL.

This chain's CDR3 is CASNKQDEAFF. The CDR3 DNA is TGCGCCAGCAATAAACAGGACGAAGCTTTCTTT. The chain combines TRBV5-1 with TRBJ1-1, with D perhaps TRBD1 (5 bases). The germline CDR1 and CDR2 sequences are SGHRS and YFSETQ. The V and J ends lost 6 bases and 8 bases respectively, with 11 bases between them. The CDR3 sequence is 11 residues long.

The J gene is TRBJ1-2, the V gene TRBV7-2; D is unresolved. Germline CDR1 reads SGHTA; CDR2 reads FQGNSA. The CDR3 runs to 16 residues. The germline V and J ends were trimmed by 1 base and 0 bases, with 12 bases remaining between them. Here the CDR3 reads CASSLDFDMSNYGYTF. The CDR3 nucleotides read TGTGCCAGCAGCTTAGACTTCGATATGTCTAACTATGGCTACACCTTC.

The rearrangement uses TRBV18 and TRBJ1-3; TRBD1 matches 8 bases. From germline, CDR1 is KGHSH and CDR2 LQKENI. V lost 6 bases to trimming and J lost 6 bases; unmatched junction nucleotides: 10. The CDR3 runs to 15 residues. CDR3 amino acids: CASSQIRTGQNTIYF. The DNA of the CDR3 is TGTGCCAGCTCCCAGATTCGGACAGGGCAAAACACCATATATTTT.

This sequence joins TRBV13 and TRBJ1-1; no clear D. The CDR3 runs 13 residues. Germline assignment: CDR1 PRHDT and CDR2 FYEKMQ (reference sequence). V dropped 5 bases and J dropped 1 base, with 8 bases sitting between them. The CDR3 sequence: CASSPTPNTEAFF. The CDR3 DNA reads TGTGCCAGCAGCCCGACTCCGAACACTGAAGCTTTCTTT.

The chain combines TRBV27 with TRBJ2-1; 8 bases are shared with TRBD1. This CDR3 region has 15 residues. V shed 5 bases, J shed 3 bases, and the junction held 6 bases outside the gene matches. Germline loops: CDR1 MNHEY, CDR2 SMNVEV (reference sequence). The CDR3 reads CASSPDRGLYNEQFF. CDR3 sequence (DNA): TGTGCCAGCAGTCCCGACAGGGGCCTCTACAATGAGCAGTTCTTC.

The chain recombines TRBV18 with TRBJ1-5; D might be TRBD1 (6 bases). Germline CDR1 is KGHSH and CDR2 is LQKENI. Trimming removed 6 bases from V and 7 bases from J, with 13 bases in between. This CDR3 contains 13 residues. The chain's CDR3 is CASSPGHIQPQHF. CDR3 nucleotides: TGTGCCAGCTCTCCGGGACACATCCAGCCCCAGCATTTT.

The J gene is TRBJ2-6, the V gene TRBV3-1 (or the pseudogene TRBV3-2), with D possibly TRBD1 on 5 matching bases. The CDR3 totals 17 residues. V was clipped by 3 bases and J by 0 bases, with 12 bases between them. Germline assignment: CDR1 LGHDT and CDR2 YNNKEL (reference sequence). The CDR3 coding sequence is TGTGCCAGCAGCCACGACAGACAGAACTCTGGGGCCAACGTCCTGACTTTC. Residues: CASSHDRQNSGANVLTF.

The CDR3 is CASSFAAGGSTDTQYF. CDR3 in DNA: TGTGCCAGCAGCTTCGCGGCAGGGGGGAGCACAGATACGCAGTATTTT. The genes are TRBV5-4 and TRBJ2-3; D might be TRBD1 (7 bases). Germline V lookup: CDR1 SGHNT, CDR2 YYREEE (reference sequence). V shed 2 bases and J shed 0 bases, with 13 bases lying between them. CDR3 length equals 16 residues.

The CDR3 nucleotides are TGCGCCAGCAGCTCGGGACAGGGCGCTTGGAACACCGGGGAGCTGTTTTTT. It is translated as CASSSGQGAWNTGELFF. V gene TRBV5-1 combines with J gene TRBJ2-2; 9 bases align to TRBD1. Looked up from germline, CDR1 is SGHRS and CDR2 is YFSETQ. Unmatched junction bases numbered 7, after V lost 3 bases and J lost 1 base. The CDR3 sequence is 17 residues long. Supplemented by reference TRBV5-1 and TRBJ2-2, the full variable domain reads KAGVTQTPRYLIKTRGQQVTLSCSPISGHRSVSWYQQTPGQGLQFLFEYFSETQRNKGNFPGRFSGRQFSNSRSEMNVSTLELGDSALYLCASSSGQGAWNTGELFFGEGSRLTVL.

The rearrangement joins TRBV3-1 (or the pseudogene TRBV3-2) to TRBJ1-1, with D unclear. Between the trimmed V and J ends, which lost 1 base and 7 bases, there was a span of 10 bases. The CDR3 covers 13 residues. Germline V gene lookup returns CDR1 LGHDT and CDR2 YNNKEL (reference sequence). DNA of the CDR3: TGTGCCAGCAGCCAAGTCTCCAGTTATGAAGCTTTCTTT. It encodes CASSQVSSYEAFF.

As regards this clone: The sample contains more than one DNA sequence encoding this CDR3. The chain links TRBV27 to TRBJ1-5; no definite D call. Germline CDR1 and CDR2: MNHEY and SMNVEV (reference sequence). CDR3 length: 13 amino acids. Trimming cost V 3 bases and J 4 bases, with 7 bases left between them. The CDR3 spells CASSLSGNQPQHF. The DNA for the CDR3 is TGTGCCAGCAGTTTGAGCGGGAATCAGCCCCAGCATTTT.

The V and J genes are TRBV7-9 and TRBJ2-5; TRBD2 matches 10 bases. CDR1 and CDR2 from the germline V gene are SEHNR and FQNEAQ (reference sequence). The CDR3 contains 16 residues. The junction had 11 bases not matched to a gene; V was cut back by 4 bases and J by 6 bases. CDR3 sequence (DNA): TGTGCCAGCAGCTCCGGACTAGCGGAGTTTCATCAGACCCAGTACTTC. As protein: CASSSGLAEFHQTQYF.

The chain combines TRBV24-1 with TRBJ1-1; 7 bases are shared with TRBD1. The length of the CDR3 is 15 residues. The junction had 3 bases not matched to a gene; V was cut back by 2 bases and J by 1 base. Germline V gene data show CDR1 as KGHDR and CDR2 as SFDVKD. In DNA form, the CDR3 reads TGTGCCACCAGTGATTCCCGGACAGGGAACACTGAAGCTTTCTTT. It specifies CATSDSRTGNTEAFF.

The genes are TRBV5-4 and TRBJ2-5, with TRBD2 identical over 9 bases. V lost 7 bases to trimming and J lost 2 bases; unmatched junction nucleotides: 9. CDR1 SGHNT and CDR2 YYREEE come from the germline V gene (reference sequence). The length of the CDR3 is 15 residues. The CDR3 loop reads CASLVSGGPQETQYF. DNA of the CDR3: TGTGCCAGCCTAGTGAGCGGGGGGCCACAAGAGACCCAGTACTTC.